This TCR beta chain was obtained from a study of identical twins' blood T cells. Study information: Some 50 million reads covered roughly six alpha-chain and roughly six beta-chain libraries.

TCR cDNA libraries were made from RNA using a previously described, modified protocol. How the authors handled the data: Each donor had about 85,000 to nearly 500,000 clonotypes. TCRdb itself ran the 5' RACE reads through MiXCR, one entry per CDR3 protein. These V and J calls are TCRdb output, not the study's own analysis. The repertoire holds 300,000 to 450,000 distinct CDR3 sequences, with about 28% as singletons. Trimming left V 3 bases short and J 6 bases short, with 8 bases between. Germline loops: CDR1 DFQATT, CDR2 SNEGSKA (reference sequence). The CDR3 is 11 amino acids. Worth noting for this clonotype: The target antigen is unknown.

Study observations and caveats: Top TCRbeta clonotypes were shared more with twin than unrelated donors.

The rearrangement joins TRBV20-1 to TRBJ1-1; no clear D gene. Sequencing was carried out using PBMCs. The clonotype was recovered from a woman aged 18 to 55 in good health. Here the CDR3 DNA reads TGCAGTGCTAGGTTATTCGCTGAAGCTTTCTTT. Amino acid sequence: CSARLFAEAFF.